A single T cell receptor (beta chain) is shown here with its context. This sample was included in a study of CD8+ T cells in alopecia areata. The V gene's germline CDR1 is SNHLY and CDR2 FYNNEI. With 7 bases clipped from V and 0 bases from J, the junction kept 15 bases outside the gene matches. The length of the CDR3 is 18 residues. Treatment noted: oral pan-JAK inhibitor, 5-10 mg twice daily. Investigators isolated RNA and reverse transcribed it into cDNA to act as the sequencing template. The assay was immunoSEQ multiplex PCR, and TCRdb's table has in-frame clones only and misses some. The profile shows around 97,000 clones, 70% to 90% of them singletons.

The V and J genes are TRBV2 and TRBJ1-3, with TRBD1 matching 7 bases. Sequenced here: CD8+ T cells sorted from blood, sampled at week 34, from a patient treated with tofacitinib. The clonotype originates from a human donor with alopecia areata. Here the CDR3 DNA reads TGTGCCAGCACTACCTCTCCGGGACAGAGATTCTCTGGAAACACCATATATTTT. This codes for CASTTSPGQRFSGNTIYF.